Included here is one TCR beta chain sequence, with context. Its antigen is not identified. This record belongs to a study of T cell responses to AZD1222 COVID-19 vaccine. Study-level findings and limits: White British donors predominated, females outnumbered males, and clonal diversity was possibly underestimated.

Some clones are missing from TCRdb's copy, which holds only in-frame ones; the method was immunoSEQ multiplex PCR. The table records fewer than 150,000 clones, about 87% of them present only once. Recipients boosted at about 4 weeks or about 12 weeks are pooled. This receptor was taken from an adult who received the AZD1222 COVID-19 vaccine. The input for sequencing was peripheral blood, taken 28 days after the second AZD1222 dose.

The CDR3 is CASGLGAMNTEAFF. The CDR3 DNA sequence: TGTGCTAGTGGTTTGGGAGCGATGAACACTGAAGCTTTCTTT. The V call is TRBV12-5, the J call TRBJ1-1; no definite D call. The germline CDR1 and CDR2 sequences are LGHNT and FRNRAP. V dropped 1 base and J dropped 0 bases, with 6 bases sitting between them. CDR3 length: 14 amino acids.